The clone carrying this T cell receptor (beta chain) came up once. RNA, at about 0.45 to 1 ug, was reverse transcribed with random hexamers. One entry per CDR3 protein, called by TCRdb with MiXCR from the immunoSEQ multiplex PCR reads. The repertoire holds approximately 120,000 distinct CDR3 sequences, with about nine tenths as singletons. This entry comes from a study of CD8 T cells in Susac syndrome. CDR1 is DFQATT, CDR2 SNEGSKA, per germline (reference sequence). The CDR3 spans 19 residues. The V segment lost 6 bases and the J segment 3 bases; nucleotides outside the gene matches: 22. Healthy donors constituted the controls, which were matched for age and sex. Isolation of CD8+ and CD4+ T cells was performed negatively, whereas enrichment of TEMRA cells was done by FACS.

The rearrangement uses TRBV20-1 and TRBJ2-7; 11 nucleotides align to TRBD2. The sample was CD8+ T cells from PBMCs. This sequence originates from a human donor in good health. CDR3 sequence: CSAGISRTSGRIFDYEQYF. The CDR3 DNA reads TGCAGTGCCGGTATTTCTAGGACTAGCGGGCGGATTTTTGACTACGAGCAGTACTTC.